The present T cell receptor (beta chain) was sequenced within a study of regulatory T cells in long-lasting Graves disease. Time point described: newly diagnosed GD, antithyroid drugs for less than 3 months. From PBMCs, RNA was extracted and then used to make the TCR library. Study conclusions and caveats: Persistent Graves' patients had lower TCR diversity than newly diagnosed ones.

This clonotype came up many times. Its antigen remains unknown. V dropped 5 bases and J dropped 4; count of bases not matched to a gene: 6. This CDR3 is built from 15 residues. Germline-derived CDR1 and CDR2 are MDHEN and SYDVKM. Building the TCR beta libraries relied on iRepertoire HTBI primers, and CDR3 regions underwent Arm-PCR. Using its own MiXCR run on the multiplex PCR reads, TCRdb lists one record per CDR3 protein. The sample contains around 480,000 distinct CDR3 sequences, 15% to 20% of which appear only once. The sample also formed part of further work on T cells in Graves' hyperthyroidism and ophthalmopathy. In that study: The study based diagnoses on clinical symptoms, serum thyroxine and TRAb, thyroid ultrasound and orbital computed tomography. Blood samples included most of the expanded thyroid clonotypes exceeding 0.001.

The clonotype was recovered from a man aged 40-50 years with Graves disease. Material: peripheral blood mononuclear cells (PBMCs), obtained at new diagnosis, from a patient treated with antithyroid drugs. This chain uses TRBV28 with TRBJ1-5; the match to TRBD1 covers 9 bases. CDR3 sequence (DNA): TGTGCCAGCAGTCCCCACGGACAGGGGAATCAGCCCCAGCATTTT. Its protein product is CASSPHGQGNQPQHF.